This T cell receptor (beta chain) was recovered during a study of blood T cell repertoires in COVID-19. For the study at large: Material from acute and convalescent COVID-19 was sourced from the United States, Italy and Spain.

This CDR3 has 13 amino acids. Trimming cost V 3 bases and J 12 bases; bases outside gene matches: 8. Authors' data handling: The assay estimated nucleated cells by amplifying reference gene primers. The table came from immunoSEQ multiplex PCR; TCRdb's copy has only in-frame clones and leaves some out. V and J calls and clone size are given by that table; D and trimming were obtained from the DNA. The data hold about 290,000 clones, with around nine tenths observed a single time. Sample: peripheral blood. This receptor was obtained from a man aged 35-49 years with acute or convalescent COVID-19. V is TRBV12-3 or TRBV12-4 and J is TRBJ1-1; 9 bases are shared with TRBD1. The CDR3 DNA is TGTGCCAGCAGTTTCATTACGGACAGGGGTTCTTTCTTT. This sequence encodes CASSFITDRGSFF.